This paragraph covers one TCR beta chain sequence. Its specificity is not known. V lost 11 bases, J lost 4 bases, and 10 bases stayed unmatched. Germline V CDR1 and CDR2: MNHNS, SASEGT. The CDR3 spans 14 residues. Broader study findings: Whole repertoires were not studied in the larger cohort, only one V-J beta rearrangement.

One entry per CDR3 protein, called by TCRdb with MiXCR from the 5' RACE reads. Of 55,000 to 70,000 distinct CDR3 sequences listed, 28% are singletons. The memory fraction was CD4+CD45RO+CD25- cells. This receptor was identified in a female donor with breast cancer. The sequencing input was tumor-infiltrating memory CD4+ T cells sorted from the breast tumor. As to subset: memory CD4+ T cells, CD4+CD45RO+CD25-. The chain is built from TRBV6-1 and TRBJ2-3, with TRBD2 identical over 9 bases. In DNA form, the CDR3 reads TGTGCCGAAGCTAGCGGGACGGCGGCAGATACGCAGTATTTT. Translation: CAEASGTAADTQYF.